These T cell receptor beta chains were read from a single sample in a study of identical twins. One entry per CDR3 protein results from TCRdb running MiXCR on the 5' RACE reads. The sample records roughly 250,000 distinct CDR3 sequences, about 14% being singletons. Sequencing was done on a sample of memory (CD45RO+) T cells sorted from blood. The receptors were sampled from a woman aged 18-29 years in good health. The CDR3 runs from the conserved cysteine through the conserved F or W. A D gene is named only where the DNA matches it firmly. Part of the rows lack a size; the others show once, few, many or a class for expanded clones.

>TRBJ2-6|many|-|TRBV10-3
CAISEYGQLLSGANVLTF
TGTGCCATCAGTGAGTATGGACAGTTACTCTCTGGGGCCAACGTCCTGACTTTC
>TRBJ2-7|-|TRBD2|TRBV7-2
CASSLGSGRAYEQYF
TGTGCCAGCAGCTTAGGGAGCGGGAGGGCCTACGAGCAGTACTTC
>TRBJ2-7|many|-|TRBV7-9
CASSRDRGPEYF
TGTGCCAGCAGCCGGGATCGCGGGCCGGAGTACTTC
>TRBJ2-7|-|-|TRBV4-2
CASSQEGGGRTEGSSYEQYF
TGTGCCAGCAGCCAAGAGGGCGGGGGCCGAACTGAGGGTAGCTCCTACGAGCAGTACTTC
>TRBJ1-1|few|-|TRBV12-3/TRBV12-4
CASSPLGARAEAFF
TGTGCCAGCAGTCCCTTGGGGGCTAGAGCGGAAGCTTTCTTT
>TRBJ2-3|many|TRBD2|TRBV11-2
CASSRRTSGEKSDTQYF
TGTGCCAGCAGCCGGAGGACTAGCGGGGAGAAGTCAGATACGCAGTATTTT
>TRBJ2-1|few|-|TRBV19
CASSPPGTSDEQFF
TGTGCCAGTAGTCCTCCCGGCACGTCGGATGAGCAGTTCTTC
>TRBJ2-5|few|TRBD2|TRBV3-1
CASSPGRAGGFQETQYF
TGTGCCAGCAGCCCGGGGAGGGCGGGGGGTTTCCAAGAGACCCAGTACTTC
>TRBJ1-1|many|-|TRBV25-1
CASSRGGYTEAFF
TGTGCCAGCAGTCGGGGCGGTTACACTGAAGCTTTCTTT
>TRBJ2-3|-|TRBD1|TRBV20-1
CSAPTGDSTDTQYF
TGCAGTGCCCCGACAGGGGATAGCACAGATACGCAGTATTTT
>TRBJ2-7|few|TRBD2|TRBV4-3
CASSRRVSGDEQYF
TGCGCCAGCAGCCGACGGGTCAGCGGGGACGAGCAGTACTTC
>TRBJ1-1|-|TRBD1|TRBV7-8
CASSWMGQGRTEAFF
TGTGCCAGCAGCTGGATGGGACAGGGAAGGACTGAAGCTTTCTTT
>TRBJ1-1|few|-|TRBV3-1
CASSQARYTEAFF
TGTGCCAGCAGCCAAGCCAGGTACACTGAAGCTTTCTTT
>TRBJ2-5|-|-|TRBV6-1
CASSGERTETQYF
TGTGCCAGCAGCGGGGAAAGGACAGAGACCCAGTACTTC
>TRBJ2-5|-|-|TRBV3-1
CASSRGRETQYF
TGTGCCAGCAGCCGAGGGAGGGAGACCCAGTACTTC
>TRBJ2-3|-|-|TRBV10-3
CAIRFSTDTDTQYF
TGTGCCATCAGATTTTCGACAGACACAGATACGCAGTATTTT
>TRBJ2-3|few|-|TRBV19
CASSPVTGYLTDTQYF
TGTGCCAGTAGTCCTGTTACGGGCTACCTCACAGATACGCAGTATTTT
>TRBJ2-1|-|-|TRBV7-9
CASEGGTDTYNEQFF
TGTGCCAGCGAGGGCGGGACAGACACCTACAATGAGCAGTTCTTC